Sequencing of this T cell receptor (beta chain) was carried out in a study of T cell changes during pregnancy in multiple sclerosis (dated by TCRdb to 2018 to 2020). For the study in its entirety: The study looked at changes in the T cell repertoire across pregnancy in women with multiple sclerosis.

The library came from the immunoSEQ multiplex PCR assay. Sourced from immuneACCESS, this table was stored by TCRdb with only in-frame sequences that have V and J called. A share of the clones is absent; for the studies checked, an unresolved V gene accounts for under half, and the remainder has no known explanation. The sample includes fewer than 65,000 clones, with roughly nine tenths observed a single time. The ten largest clones add up to 3% to 3.5% of the sample. In the case of this clone: Its antigen remains unidentified. No clone much larger than this one lies a single base away; base qualities are absent.

V is clipped by 1 base and J by 4 bases, and the sequence between their germline boundaries is 14 bases long. Reading the germline V gene gives CDR1 SGHDT and CDR2 YYEEEE. There are 15 amino acids in the CDR3, from cysteine to phenylalanine inclusive. The read is trimmed to its CDR3 DNA, 45 bases read in frame from base 1. The sequence was obtained from a female donor in good health, enrolled as a control in a pregnancy study. The sample was peripheral blood, taken in the first trimester of pregnancy. The chain joins TRBV5-6 to TRBJ1-2, with the D gene too uncertain to name. The CDR3 amino acid sequence is: CASSLSPIGSYGYTF. Read as DNA, the sequence is TGTGCCAGCAGCTTGTCTCCTATCGGGTCCTATGGCTACACCTTC. Reference TRBV5-6 and TRBJ1-2 genes cover what lies past the CDR3, so the full variable domain is DAGVTQSPTHLIKTRGQQVTLRCSPKSGHDTVSWYQQALGQGPQFIFQYYEEEERQRGNFPDRFSGHQFPNYSSELNVNALLLGDSALYLCASSLSPIGSYGYTFGSGTRLTVV.